This is a list of T cell receptor beta chains from one sample in a study of CD8 T cells in ankylosing spondylitis. TCRdb re-called the 5' RACE reads with MiXCR, one entry per CDR3 protein. Among 200,000 to 300,000 distinct CDR3 sequences listed, 10% were seen once. The sequenced sample was blood, either unsorted or a sorted T cell fraction (not recorded which). The receptors derive from a male donor with ankylosing spondylitis or in good health (not recorded which). The CDR3 runs from the conserved cysteine through the conserved F or W. The order of the fields is V gene, D gene, J gene, clone size, CDR3 DNA, CDR3 protein. D genes are given only for firm matches. Clone size is not always given. Where it is, it says once, few, many or a class for expanded clones.

>TRBV21-1|.|TRBJ1-1|.
TGTGCCAGCAGCAAAGGAGGACAGCCCTTGAACACTGAAGCTTTCTTT
CASSKGGQPLNTEAFF
>TRBV6-1|.|TRBJ2-1|many
TGTGCCAGCAGTAATCGGGAATCGAATGAGCAGTTCTTC
CASSNRESNEQFF
>TRBV10-1|.|TRBJ1-1|.
TGCGTCAGCAGGCCCCCGGGCCCCCTTTCGAGGGCTGAAGCTTTCTTT
CVSRPPGPLSRAEAFF
>TRBV6-1|.|TRBJ2-2|.
TGTGCCAGCACACGGGACACGGGGTTCCCCGGGGAGCTGTTTTTT
CASTRDTGFPGELFF
>TRBV5-1|TRBD1|TRBJ2-2|many
TGCGCCAGCAGCCCGACAGGGGGATCGGGCGGGGAGCTGTTTTTT
CASSPTGGSGGELFF
>TRBV3-1|TRBD1|TRBJ1-1|many
TGTGCCAGCAGCCAAGATAGAGGACAGGGGAGAACTGAAGCTTTCTTT
CASSQDRGQGRTEAFF
>TRBV29-1|.|TRBJ2-1|many
TGCAGCGTTCGGGGAAACTACAATGAGCAGTTCTTC
CSVRGNYNEQFF
>TRBV6-1|TRBD2|TRBJ2-1|few
TGTGCCAGCAGTGGGGCCGCGGGAGACTCCTACAATGAGCAGTTCTTC
CASSGAAGDSYNEQFF
>TRBV3-1|.|TRBJ1-4|many
TGTGCCAGCAAACAAACTGACGGACCTAATGAAAAACTGTTTTTT
CASKQTDGPNEKLFF
>TRBV30|.|TRBJ2-3|many
TGTGCCTGGACGACCGTTTACACAGATACGCAGTATTTT
CAWTTVYTDTQYF
>TRBV9|.|TRBJ2-3|.
TGTGCCAGCAGCGTAGGCAGTCGGGATACGCAGTATTTT
CASSVGSRDTQYF
>TRBV19|.|TRBJ2-1|many
TGTGCCAGTAGTATTGGTCGGACATACTCCTACAATGAGCAGTTCTTC
CASSIGRTYSYNEQFF
>TRBV15|.|TRBJ1-1|.
TGTGCCACCAGCAGAGACCAGGGATATACTGAAGCTTTCTTT
CATSRDQGYTEAFF
>TRBV28|.|TRBJ2-3|.
TGTGCCAGCATGGCGGGGAACACAGATACGCAGTATTTT
CASMAGNTDTQYF
>TRBV10-3|TRBD1|TRBJ2-7|.
TGTGCCATCAGTGAAGACAGGGGATACGAGCAGTACTTC
CAISEDRGYEQYF
>TRBV5-6|.|TRBJ2-4|many
TGTGCCAGTAGAAGACAACTAGCCAAAAACATTCAGTACTTC
CASRRQLAKNIQYF
>TRBV20-1|.|TRBJ1-1|many
TGCAGTGCCCCAAACCCAGACAGCCCCACTGAAGCTTTCTTT
CSAPNPDSPTEAFF
>TRBV4-1|TRBD2|TRBJ2-3|.
TGCGCCAGCTCTCTCTCTTCACTAGCGGGGGGGCATAGAGATACGCAGTATTTT
CASSLSSLAGGHRDTQYF
>TRBV20-1|.|TRBJ1-2|few
TGCAGTGCTAGAGGTCACGTCTATGGCTACACCTTC
CSARGHVYGYTF
>TRBV20-1|.|TRBJ2-3|many
TGCAGTGCTAGAGATCAGGGGCAAAGGCGGTATTTT
CSARDQGQRRYF
>TRBV7-6|.|TRBJ2-5|many
TGTGCCAGCAGCTTAGTGTGGGGGGTCCAAGAGACCCAGTACTTC
CASSLVWGVQETQYF
>TRBV7-8|TRBD1|TRBJ1-2|many
TGTGCCAGCAGCTTAGAAGACAGGGTCGGCACCTTC
CASSLEDRVGTF
>TRBV5-1|.|TRBJ2-2|many
TGCGCCAGCTCTTCCAGGGTTAACACCGGGGAGCTGTTTTTT
CASSSRVNTGELFF
>TRBV10-1|.|TRBJ2-1|few
TGCGCCAGCAGTGATAACGTGGACCGACCTACTTTCTTC
CASSDNVDRPTFF
>TRBV5-1|.|TRBJ1-4|few
TGCGCCAGCAGCCCCCTTGGGACAACAACCGCAACTAATGAAAAACTGTTTTTT
CASSPLGTTTATNEKLFF
>TRBV3-1|TRBD1|TRBJ2-1|many
TGTGCCAGCAGCCAAGCCTCCAGGGGGCATTATGAGCAGTTCTTC
CASSQASRGHYEQFF